The 4 T cell receptor beta chains below all came from one sample that was sequenced in a study of T cell responses to AZD1222 COVID-19 vaccine. The repertoire was sequenced with immunoSEQ multiplex PCR; TCRdb's copy has only in-frame clones and lacks some. The sample lists 90,000 to 120,000 clones, roughly 90% occurring once. Sequences were derived from peripheral blood, sampled on day 0 of AZD1222 vaccination. These receptors were taken from an adult in good health.

The chain carries TRBV14 and TRBJ1-2; D is uncertain. This CDR3 region has 13 residues. The germline gives CDR1 SGHDN, CDR2 FVKESK. The germline V and J ends were trimmed by 4 bases and 0 bases, with 6 bases remaining between them. The chain's CDR3 is CASSPGPNYGYTF. The CDR3 DNA is TGTGCCAGCAGCCCAGGACCTAACTATGGCTACACCTTC.

This chain links TRBV11-1 with TRBJ2-3; D is uncertain. CDR1 is SGHAT, CDR2 FQDESV, per germline (reference sequence). The CDR3 contains 14 residues. Between the trimmed V and J ends, which lost 2 bases and 6 bases, there was a span of 12 bases. The CDR3 reads CASSLSMHSDTQYF. The CDR3 bases are TGTGCCAGCAGCTTATCCATGCACAGTGATACGCAGTATTTT.

This clone has only one observation. The chain couples TRBV19 to TRBJ1-6; possible D gene TRBD1, 6 bases. V lost 6 bases and J 7 bases, leaving 13 bases between the germline ends. CDR1 and CDR2 from the germline V gene are LNHDA and SQIVND (reference sequence). This CDR3 is 14 amino acids long. As DNA, the CDR3 is TGTGCCAGTAGGCGGGGGGCGATGAATTCACCCCTCCACTTT. It translates to CASRRGAMNSPLHF.

The V call is TRBV21-1, the J call TRBJ2-2; the DNA was not compared with TRBD2, the D call given in the table. TRBV21-1 is a pseudogene locus. This CDR3 is 16 amino acids long. The CDR3 DNA reads as TGTGCCAGCAGACCTGGGAGGGTGACAACCACCGGGGAGCTGTTTTTT. This gives the protein CASRPGRVTTTGELFF.